The rows below give T cell receptor beta chains drawn from one sample of a study of cytomegalovirus exposure and HLA in healthy donors. Generated by immunoSEQ multiplex PCR, the TCRdb table keeps only in-frame clones and is missing some. The sample lists 150,000 to 200,000 clones; less than 85% were seen once. The sequenced sample was PBMCs. These receptors originate from a male donor in good health and CMV-seronegative. The CDR3 runs from the conserved cysteine through the conserved F or W. The D gene is left open where the match is weak. Expanded clones get a size class; other rows say once, few or many, or leave the size out.

CDR3aa,CDR3nt,d_gene,abundance,v_gene,j_gene
CASSARGQPTDTQYF,TGTGCCAGCAGTGCCAGAGGACAGCCTACAGATACGCAGTATTTT,.,few,TRBV6-4,TRBJ2-3
CASSAGTGFSGANVLTF,TGCGCCAGCAGCGCCGGGACAGGGTTCTCTGGGGCCAACGTCCTGACTTTC,TRBD1,.,TRBV5-1,TRBJ2-6
CASSLRGIGSPLHF,TGTGCCAGCAGCTTGAGGGGTATTGGCTCACCCCTCCACTTT,.,.,TRBV5-4,TRBJ1-6
CASSHRLSGGVGNEQFF,TGTGCCAGCAGCCACCGGCTGAGTGGCGGGGTCGGGAATGAGCAGTTCTTC,.,few,TRBV7-3,TRBJ2-1
CASEAPTSGRFNEQYF,TGTGCCAGCGAAGCCCCCACTAGCGGGAGATTCAACGAGCAGTACTTC,TRBD2,.,TRBV2,TRBJ2-7
CASRGQDSPLHF,TGTGCCAGCAGGGGGCAGGATTCACCCCTCCACTTT,.,once,TRBV2,TRBJ1-6
CASSLGQDTQYF,TGTGCCAGCAGTTTGGGACAAGATACGCAGTATTTT,.,.,TRBV28,TRBJ2-3
CAISESRRDAGNTIYF,TGTGCCATCAGTGAGTCAAGGCGGGACGCTGGAAACACCATATATTTT,.,.,TRBV10-3,TRBJ1-3
CASSSRGQGSETQYF,TGTGCCAGCAGTTCCCGCGGACAGGGTTCAGAGACCCAGTACTTC,TRBD1,.,TRBV6-5,TRBJ2-5
CASRRTGESNQPQHF,TGTGCCAGCAGACGGACAGGGGAATCAAATCAGCCCCAGCATTTT,TRBD1,.,TRBV6-5,TRBJ1-5
CATGTGGTDTQYF,TGTGCCACTGGGACAGGGGGGACAGATACGCAGTATTTT,TRBD1,medium-sized,TRBV6-4,TRBJ2-3
CASSMMGAHNEQFF,TGTGCCAGTAGTATGATGGGGGCCCACAATGAGCAGTTCTTC,.,.,TRBV19,TRBJ2-1
CATLTGLGYNEQFF,TGTGCCACTCTAACGGGACTAGGCTACAATGAGCAGTTCTTC,TRBD2,.,TRBV6-5,TRBJ2-1
CASSYAPSSGNTIYF,TGCGCCAGCAGCTACGCGCCGAGCTCTGGAAACACCATATATTTT,.,.,TRBV5-1,TRBJ1-3
CASSRGYNQPQHF,TGTGCCAGCTCCAGGGGATACAATCAGCCCCAGCATTTT,.,.,TRBV28,TRBJ1-5
CASSLDSATSGARDTQYF,TGTGCCAGCAGCTTAGATTCAGCGACTAGCGGGGCCCGGGATACGCAGTATTTT,TRBD2,.,TRBV11-3,TRBJ2-3
CASSRLLGRETQYF,TGCGCCAGCAGCCGGCTCCTAGGGAGGGAGACCCAGTACTTC,.,.,TRBV5-1,TRBJ2-5
CASSEGWGGEKYGYTF,TGTGCCAGCAGTGAGGGATGGGGGGGCGAGAAGTATGGCTACACCTTC,.,.,TRBV2,TRBJ1-2
CASSFDSNEQFF,TGTGCCAGCAGCTTTGACTCCAATGAGCAGTTCTTC,.,.,TRBV5-4,TRBJ2-1
CSERPGGAGETQYF,TGCAGCGAACGCCCGGGAGGGGCGGGGGAGACCCAGTACTTC,TRBD2,.,TRBV29-1,TRBJ2-5
CASIGPAGTHNSPLHF,TGTGCCAGTATCGGCCCGGCCGGGACACACAATTCACCCCTCCACTTT,.,.,TRBV19,TRBJ1-6
CASSPHGGSQETQYF,TGTGCCAGCTCACCACATGGAGGAAGCCAAGAGACCCAGTACTTC,.,.,TRBV18,TRBJ2-5
CASSSPTGELFF,TGTGCCAGCAGTTCCCCAACCGGGGAGCTGTTTTTT,.,.,TRBV27,TRBJ2-2
CASSLPGLSEKLFF,TGTGCCAGCAGTTTGCCGGGACTGAGTGAAAAACTGTTTTTT,.,.,TRBV28,TRBJ1-4
CASSSSDRNYEQYF,TGTGCCAGCAGTTCATCGGACAGGAACTACGAGCAGTACTTC,TRBD1,.,TRBV6-5,TRBJ2-7
CASRLLGLAEKTYNEQFF,TGTGCCAGCAGGTTATTGGGGCTAGCGGAGAAAACCTACAATGAGCAGTTCTTC,TRBD2,.,TRBV2,TRBJ2-1
CASSTGGVNEKLFF,TGTGCCAGCAGTACCGGAGGGGTTAATGAAAAACTGTTTTTT,.,.,TRBV6-5,TRBJ1-4
CASTGQGWIDIQYF,TGTGCCAGCACCGGACAGGGGTGGATCGACATTCAGTACTTC,TRBD1,.,TRBV2,TRBJ2-4
CASSQDWQGPLNTEAFF,TGTGCCAGCAGCCAAGATTGGCAGGGGCCGCTGAACACTGAAGCTTTCTTT,.,.,TRBV4-2,TRBJ1-1
CASSPPDKFGTQYF,TGTGCCAGCAGCCCTCCGGACAAATTTGGGACCCAGTACTTC,.,.,TRBV7-6,TRBJ2-5
CASSQTAYEQYF,TGTGCCAGCAGCCAAACGGCCTACGAGCAGTACTTC,.,.,TRBV7-3,TRBJ2-7
CASSQAHFGATYGYTF,TGCGCCAGCAGCCAAGCTCACTTCGGAGCCACCTATGGCTACACCTTC,.,.,TRBV4-3,TRBJ1-2
CASSQIRTSGYSSYEQYF,TGTGCCAGTAGTCAAATACGGACTAGCGGATACAGCTCCTACGAGCAGTACTTC,TRBD2,.,TRBV19,TRBJ2-7
CSVDITGRLETQYF,TGCAGCGTGGACATCACGGGGAGGCTAGAGACCCAGTACTTC,.,.,TRBV29-1,TRBJ2-5
CASRAGNGYEQYF,TGTGCCAGTAGGGCAGGGAACGGGTACGAGCAGTACTTC,.,once,TRBV19,TRBJ2-7
CASSVIAGGPDEQYF,TGTGCCAGCAGCGTTATAGCGGGAGGGCCCGACGAGCAGTACTTC,TRBD2,few,TRBV9,TRBJ2-7
CASSHPAGLAGSPPNF,TGTGCCAGCAGTCACCCCGCGGGACTAGCGGGGTCCCCTCCGAATTTT,TRBD2,.,TRBV14,TRBJ2-3
CSEKTGNTEAFF,TGCAGCGAGAAGACGGGTAACACTGAAGCTTTCTTT,.,.,TRBV29-1,TRBJ1-1
CASSLSPDGGGYEQYF,TGTGCCAGCAGTTTATCCCCCGACGGGGGGGGCTACGAGCAGTACTTC,TRBD2,.,TRBV27,TRBJ2-7
CASSLDMTVINTGELFF,TGTGCCAGCAGCTTAGATATGACAGTTATTAACACCGGGGAGCTGTTTTTT,.,few,TRBV13,TRBJ2-2
CASTVPGKENEQYF,TGTGCCAGCACGGTACCAGGGAAGGAAAACGAGCAGTACTTC,.,.,TRBV28,TRBJ2-7
CASSIGQGRDGYTF,TGTGCCAGCAGCATCGGACAGGGGCGGGATGGCTACACCTTC,TRBD1,.,TRBV11-2,TRBJ1-2
CASSPGLAGVTDTQYF,TGTGCCAGCTCACCAGGACTAGCGGGAGTAACAGATACGCAGTATTTT,TRBD2,.,TRBV18,TRBJ2-3
CASSDQQGGKETQYF,TGTGCCAGCAGCGACCAACAGGGGGGGAAAGAGACCCAGTACTTC,.,.,TRBV9,TRBJ2-5
CASSLLRGSDTQYF,TGTGCCAGCAGTTTACTGAGAGGGTCAGATACGCAGTATTTT,.,.,TRBV27,TRBJ2-3
CASSRQVGLDFRTQYF,TGTGCCAGCAGCCGCCAAGTGGGACTAGATTTTCGTACGCAGTATTTT,TRBD2,.,TRBV14,TRBJ2-3
CASTQGYRTYEQYF,TGTGCCAGCACCCAGGGGTACAGGACCTACGAGCAGTACTTC,.,.,TRBV5-5,TRBJ2-7
CASSIGQGENNEQFF,TGTGCCAGCAGCATAGGACAGGGGGAGAACAATGAGCAGTTCTTC,TRBD1,.,TRBV5-8,TRBJ2-1
CAWSQGAIRNTIYF,TGTGCCTGGAGCCAGGGGGCTATACGGAACACCATATATTTT,TRBD1,.,TRBV30,TRBJ1-3
CSSSLGQGLSSAYGYTF,TGTTCCAGCAGCTTGGGCCAGGGACTCTCCTCGGCCTATGGCTACACCTTC,.,.,TRBV7-9,TRBJ1-2
CASSLVRQVANYGYTF,TGTGCCAGCAGCTTAGTACGACAGGTAGCTAACTATGGCTACACCTTC,.,once,TRBV7-9,TRBJ1-2
CASSSGLFTAGAFF,TGTGCCAGCAGCTCTGGTCTTTTCACGGCGGGTGCTTTCTTT,.,.,TRBV7-8,TRBJ1-1
CASSLHPRDLREAFF,TGTGCCAGCAGCTTACACCCCCGGGACTTACGAGAAGCTTTCTTT,.,once,TRBV7-3,TRBJ1-1